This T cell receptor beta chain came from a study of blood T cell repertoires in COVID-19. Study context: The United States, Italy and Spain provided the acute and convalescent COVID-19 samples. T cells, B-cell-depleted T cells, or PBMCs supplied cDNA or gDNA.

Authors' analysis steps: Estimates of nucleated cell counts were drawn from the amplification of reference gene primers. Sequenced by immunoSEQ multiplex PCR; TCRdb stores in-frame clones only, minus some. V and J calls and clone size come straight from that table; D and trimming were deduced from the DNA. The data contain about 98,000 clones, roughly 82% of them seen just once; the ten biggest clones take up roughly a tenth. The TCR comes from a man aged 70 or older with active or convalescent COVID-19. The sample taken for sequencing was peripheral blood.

CDR3 DNA sequence: TGTGCCTGGAAATGGGGGCAGGGGAACGCTGGAAACACCATATATTTT. It codes for CAWKWGQGNAGNTIYF. The rearrangement joins TRBV30 to TRBJ1-3; D might be TRBD1 (6 bases). Germline CDR1 and CDR2: GTSNPN and SVGIG (reference sequence). This CDR3 is 16 amino acids long. Trimming pared 4 bases from V and 2 bases from J, leaving 18 bases between.